This is a list of T cell receptor beta chains from one sample in a study of blood T cell repertoires in COVID-19. This table comes from immunoSEQ multiplex PCR, and its TCRdb copy is limited to in-frame clones, with some not included. There are roughly 190,000 clones in the sample; about 89% occur only once, and approximately 3.5% lies in the top ten. Sequenced sample: peripheral blood. These receptor sequences come from a man aged 65-85 years with acute or convalescent COVID-19. Each CDR3 is given with its conserved first and last residue.

j_call v_call cdr3_aa
TRBJ2-1 TRBV5-1 CASSKDRVGEQFF
TRBJ1-2 TRBV27 CASSLNGGDNYGYTF
TRBJ1-1 TRBV11-2 CASSPSHGVQGLEAFF
TRBJ2-7 TRBV19 CASSMGQVFSYEQYF
TRBJ1-5 TRBV5-1 CASSLGSTGYNQPQHF
TRBJ1-5 TRBV6-1 CASSEAVGVRPQHF
TRBJ1-1 TRBV7-9 CASTSQGVGRTEAFF
TRBJ2-3 TRBV27 CASRGTGRAGGDTQYF
TRBJ1-1 TRBV19 CASSDTVNTEAFF
TRBJ2-1 TRBV2 CARDGGRGLVEQFF
TRBJ2-1 TRBV2 CASSDLAYEQFF
TRBJ1-2 TRBV27 CASRGAGGAGYGYTF
TRBJ2-7 TRBV28 CASSFLILGTVSYEQYF
TRBJ2-3 TRBV7-6 CASSFNTDTQYF
TRBJ1-5 TRBV27 CASSLPPGQVKPQHF
TRBJ1-4 TRBV4-3 CASSQDWGRGEKLFF
TRBJ2-1 TRBV6-5 CASKRQTGQYNEQFF
TRBJ1-3 TRBV2 CASGASGNTIYF
TRBJ1-3 TRBV9 CASSVDPLSGNTIYF
TRBJ2-1 TRBV7-3 CASSLTQGEEQFF
TRBJ1-1 TRBV28 CASSSDRNTEAFF
TRBJ1-1 TRBV5-6 CASSLGGDPGGEAFF
TRBJ2-5 TRBV4-1 CASSQDLAGPGETQYF
TRBJ1-5 TRBV28 CASRDRGVDQPQHF
TRBJ1-2 TRBV7-2 CASSLDAGMSYTF
TRBJ2-2 TRBV10-3 CAISELGLFEGELFF
TRBJ1-5 TRBV28 CASSLTGQGGHQPQHF
TRBJ2-7 TRBV19 CASSPGLVYEQYF